One and the same sample provided the 9 T cell receptor beta chains below, sequenced in a study of T cells in Graves' hyperthyroidism and ophthalmopathy. Researchers amplified the TCR beta CDR3 regions from RNA transcripts. Researchers ran a first-round RT-PCR on the TCR CDR3 using the HTBI primer set. TCRdb reprocessed the multiplex PCR reads via MiXCR and lists one record per CDR3 protein. The sample includes 300,000 to 450,000 distinct CDR3 sequences, 20% to 25% of them seen just once. Sequenced material: blood. These receptors all come from a man aged 45-65 years with Graves' hyperthyroidism.

This clonotype was counted only a few times. CDR3 in amino acids: CASSLTSGGADTQYF. CDR3 DNA: TGTGCCAGCAGCCTAACTAGCGGGGGGGCAGATACGCAGTATTTT. The V call is TRBV13, the J call TRBJ2-3, with 13 bases matching TRBD2. Germline CDR1 and CDR2: PRHDT and FYEKMQ (reference sequence). V lost 5 bases to trimming and J lost 4 bases; unmatched junction nucleotides: 3. The CDR3 is made up of 15 amino acids.

This clonotype was counted a few times. V is TRBV12-3 or TRBV12-4 and J is TRBJ1-2; tentative D call: TRBD1 (5 bases). With 3 bases removed from V and 1 base from J, the gap between germline ends came to 9 bases. The CDR3 loop spans 14 amino acids. As DNA, the CDR3 is TGTGCCAGCAGTTTGGGGCGTTATAACTATGGCTACACCTTC. It yields the protein CASSLGRYNYGYTF.

The chain combines TRBV5-1 with TRBJ2-2; 7 bases are a match to TRBD2. In germline, CDR1 is SGHRS, CDR2 YFSETQ. The CDR3 covers 15 residues. V shed 4 bases, J shed 4 bases, and the junction held 7 bases outside the gene matches. CDR3 nucleotides: TGCGCCAGCAGCGATAGCGGGCTTACCACCGGGGAGCTGTTTTTT. Its protein is CASSDSGLTTGELFF.

This clonotype has ten or more counts. This chain connects TRBV3-1 to TRBJ2-1, with D tentatively TRBD1 (6 bases). CDR1 and CDR2 from the germline V gene are LGHDT and YNNKEL (reference sequence). The CDR3 covers 15 residues. The germline V and J ends were trimmed by 4 bases and 7 bases, with 17 bases remaining between them. CDR3 sequence reads: CASSPVRGIGNEQFF. CDR3 coding DNA: TGTGCCAGCAGCCCGGTCAGGGGTATCGGTAATGAGCAGTTCTTC.

This clonotype was seen only a few times. The CDR3 loop reads CSAGDREAFF. In DNA, the CDR3 is TGCAGCGCAGGGGACAGGGAAGCTTTCTTT. J is TRBJ1-1 and V is TRBV29-1; 8 bases map to TRBD1. The CDR3 consists of 10 residues. The V gene's germline CDR1 is SQVTM and CDR2 ANQGSEA. The trim removed 7 bases at V and 8 bases at J, leaving 3 bases unmatched.

DNA of the CDR3: TGTGCCAGCAGCGGAAGCGGGAACACCGGGGAGCTGTTTTTT. Protein product: CASSGSGNTGELFF. The chain recombines TRBV13 with TRBJ2-2; a weak D match, TRBD2 (5 bases). The CDR3 has 14 residues. V lost 5 bases, J lost 1 base, and 8 bases lay in between. The germline CDR1 and CDR2 sequences are PRHDT and FYEKMQ (reference sequence). Based on the CDR3 plus reference TRBV13 and TRBJ2-2, the full variable domain is AAGVIQSPRHLIKEKRETATLKCYPIPRHDTVYWYQQGPGQDPQFLISFYEKMQSDKGSIPDRFSAQQFSDYHSELNMSSLELGDSALYFCASSGSGNTGELFFGEGSRLTVL.

This clonotype was seen repeatedly, ten times or more. This rearrangement joins TRBV28 to TRBJ2-3; TRBD1 or TRBD2 may be the D gene (5 bases each). CDR1 is MDHEN, CDR2 SYDVKM, per germline. The CDR3 loop spans 16 amino acids. V lost 5 bases, J lost 2 bases, and 17 bases lay in between. CDR3 in DNA: TGTGCCAGCAGTCCCGCCCGGGGCGGGTACACAGATACGCAGTATTTT. Translating gives CASSPARGGYTDTQYF.

This clonotype was observed a few times. This rearrangement joins TRBV7-9 to TRBJ2-7; D is undetermined. V lost 5 bases and J 2 bases, leaving 10 bases between the germline ends. CDR1 and CDR2 from the germline V gene are SEHNR and FQNEAQ (reference sequence). This CDR3 is 13 amino acids long. This CDR3 reads CASSLLRPYEQYF. In DNA, the CDR3 is TGTGCCAGCAGCCTCCTGCGACCCTACGAGCAGTACTTC.

The J gene is TRBJ2-7, the V gene TRBV14; weak D call: TRBD2 (7 bases). V was shortened by 6 bases and J by 5 bases, with 17 bases between the two germline ends. This CDR3 has 14 amino acids. CDR1 SGHDN and CDR2 FVKESK come from the germline V gene. This chain's CDR3 is CASRHSGGKDEQYF. Written as DNA, the CDR3 is TGTGCCAGCAGACACTCGGGGGGCAAGGACGAGCAGTACTTC.